Below, one T cell receptor (beta chain) is given with its context. Time point of the sample: newly diagnosed GD, antithyroid drugs for less than 3 months. With RNA extracted from PBMCs as input, the TCR library was made. These data originate in a study of regulatory T cells in long-lasting Graves disease. Sequencing libraries for TCR beta were prepared with iRepertoire HTBI primers and Arm-PCR of CDR3 regions. TCRdb fed the multiplex PCR reads into MiXCR, producing one record per CDR3 protein. This repertoire shows about 440,000 distinct CDR3 sequences, approximately 16% found once; its top ten account for roughly 23%. Germline trimming cut 5 bases from V and 6 bases from J; bases unmatched to any gene: 15. CDR1 is KGHDR and CDR2 is SFDVKD in the germline V gene. The CDR3 loop spans 18 amino acids. The same specimen was also included in a second study, on T cells in Graves' hyperthyroidism and ophthalmopathy.

Sequenced material: peripheral blood mononuclear cells (PBMCs), taken at new diagnosis, from a patient treated with antithyroid drugs. The TCR comes from a woman younger than 30 with Graves disease. V and J are TRBV24-1 and TRBJ2-1; TRBD1 agrees at 10 bases. This CDR3 reads CATSVWDRGSTPTNEQFF. The CDR3 DNA reads TGTGCCACCAGTGTCTGGGACAGGGGATCGACACCGACCAATGAGCAGTTCTTC.